This T cell receptor beta chain was retrieved from a study of beta chain features in type 1 diabetes. Regarding the study as a whole: Lower insertion and higher deletion counts appeared at VDJ junctions in type 1 diabetes patients. Shortening that was moderate but significant affected the TCRB CDR3s of Type 1 diabetes patients in all four CD4+ subsets.

This clone was seen a few times. Its antigen is unidentified. Germline assignment: CDR1 SNHLY and CDR2 FYNNEI. Between the trimmed V and J ends, which lost 2 bases and 3 bases, there was a span of 13 bases. CDR3 size: 15 residues. Markers CD45RO/CCR7/CD25/CD127/CD95/CD27 served to sort CD4+ naive, central memory, regulatory and stem cell-like memory cells. TCRB transcripts that were expressed got sequenced, as all of the isolated RNA had been reverse transcribed. Repertoires were generated with immunoSEQ multiplex PCR, while TCRdb's copy carries only in-frame clones and drops some. The sample has around 600,000 clones, 9.5% to 15% seen once.

What was sequenced was naive CD4+ T cells from blood. The origin of this receptor is a man aged 30 to 39 with type 1 diabetes. The chain combines TRBV2 with TRBJ1-2, with a possible D match to TRBD1 (6 bases). In nucleotides, the CDR3 is TGTGCCAGCAGTGAAAAAGCAGGGGATCACTATGGCTACACCTTC. As protein: CASSEKAGDHYGYTF.